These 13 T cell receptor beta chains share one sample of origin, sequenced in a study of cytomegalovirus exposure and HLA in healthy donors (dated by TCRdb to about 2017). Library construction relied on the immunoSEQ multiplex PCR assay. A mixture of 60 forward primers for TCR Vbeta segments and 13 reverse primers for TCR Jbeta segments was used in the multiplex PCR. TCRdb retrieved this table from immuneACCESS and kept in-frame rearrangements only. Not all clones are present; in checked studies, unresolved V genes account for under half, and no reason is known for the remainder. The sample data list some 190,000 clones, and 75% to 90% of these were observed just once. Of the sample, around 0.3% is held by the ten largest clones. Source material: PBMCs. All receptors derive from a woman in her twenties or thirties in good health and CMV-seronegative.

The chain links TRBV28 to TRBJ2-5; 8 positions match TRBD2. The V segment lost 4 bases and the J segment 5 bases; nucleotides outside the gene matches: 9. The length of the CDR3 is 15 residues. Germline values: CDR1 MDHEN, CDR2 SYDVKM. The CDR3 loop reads CASSYRLASSETQYF. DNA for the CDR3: TGTGCCAGCAGTTATCGACTAGCGAGTTCGGAGACCCAGTACTTC.

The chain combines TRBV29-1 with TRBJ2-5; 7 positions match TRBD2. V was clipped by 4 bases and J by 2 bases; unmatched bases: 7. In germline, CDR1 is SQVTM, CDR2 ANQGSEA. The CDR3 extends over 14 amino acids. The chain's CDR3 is CSVVGLQLQETQYF. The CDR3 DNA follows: TGCAGCGTTGTGGGACTACAACTTCAAGAGACCCAGTACTTC.

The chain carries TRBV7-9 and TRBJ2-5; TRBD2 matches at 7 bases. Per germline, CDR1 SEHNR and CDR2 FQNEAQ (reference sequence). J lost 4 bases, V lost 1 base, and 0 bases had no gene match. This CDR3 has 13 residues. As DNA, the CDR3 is TGTGCCAGCAGCTTAGGACTAGCAGAGACCCAGTACTTC. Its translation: CASSLGLAETQYF.

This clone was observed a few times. CDR3 in DNA: TGTGCCAGCAGCTTAGGTGGGCTGTCACATGAGCAGTTCTTC. It specifies CASSLGGLSHEQFF. This chain uses TRBV7-8 with TRBJ2-1; D is uncertain. The length of the CDR3 is 14 residues. Trimming left V 1 base short and J 8 bases short, with 12 bases between. From germline, CDR1 is SGHVS and CDR2 FQNEAQ.

The CDR3 sequence: CASSPRRGQPQHF. CDR3 bases: TGTGCCAGCAGTCCTCGACGGGGTCAGCCCCAGCATTTT. The rearrangement links TRBV6-5 to TRBJ1-5; D not certain. The V gene lost 5 bases and the J gene lost 6 bases, with 11 bases spanning the gap. The CDR3 spans 13 residues. CDR1 and CDR2 (germline): MNHEY, SVGAGI.

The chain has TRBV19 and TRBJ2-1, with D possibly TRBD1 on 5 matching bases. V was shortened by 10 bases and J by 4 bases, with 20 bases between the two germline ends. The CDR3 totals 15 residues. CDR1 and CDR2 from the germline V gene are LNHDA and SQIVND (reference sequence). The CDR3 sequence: CATSVQGKLYNEQFF. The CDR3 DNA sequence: TGTGCCACCTCGGTTCAGGGCAAACTTTACAATGAGCAGTTCTTC.

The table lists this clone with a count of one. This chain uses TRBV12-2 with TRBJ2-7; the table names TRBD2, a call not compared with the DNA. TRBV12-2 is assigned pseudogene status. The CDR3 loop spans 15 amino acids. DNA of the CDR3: TGTGCAAGTCCCTCCGCCCGCCGACTACCCTACGAGCAGTACTTC. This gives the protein CASPSARRLPYEQYF.

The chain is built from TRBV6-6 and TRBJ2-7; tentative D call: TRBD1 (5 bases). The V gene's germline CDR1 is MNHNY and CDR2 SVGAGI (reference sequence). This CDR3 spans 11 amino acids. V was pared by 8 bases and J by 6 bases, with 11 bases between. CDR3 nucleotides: TGTGCCAGCGGGGCAGGCCTCGAGCAGTACTTC. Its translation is CASGAGLEQYF.

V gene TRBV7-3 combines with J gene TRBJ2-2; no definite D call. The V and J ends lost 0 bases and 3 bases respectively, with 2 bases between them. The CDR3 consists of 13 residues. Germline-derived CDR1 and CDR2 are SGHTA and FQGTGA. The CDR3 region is CASSLTYTGELFF. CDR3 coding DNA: TGTGCCAGCAGCTTAACCTACACCGGGGAGCTGTTTTTT.

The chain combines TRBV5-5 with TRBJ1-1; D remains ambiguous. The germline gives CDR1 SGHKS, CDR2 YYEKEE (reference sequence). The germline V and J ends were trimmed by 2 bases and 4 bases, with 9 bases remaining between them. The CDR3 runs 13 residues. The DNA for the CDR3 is TGTGCCAGCAGCTTCGGGATCGTCACTGAAGCTTTCTTT. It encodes CASSFGIVTEAFF.

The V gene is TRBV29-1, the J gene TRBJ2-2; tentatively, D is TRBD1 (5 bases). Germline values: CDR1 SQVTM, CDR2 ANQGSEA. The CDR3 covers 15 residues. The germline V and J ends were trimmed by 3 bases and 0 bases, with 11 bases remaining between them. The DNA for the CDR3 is TGCAGCGTTGAGACATGGACAACGAACACCGGGGAGCTGTTTTTT. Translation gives CSVETWTTNTGELFF.

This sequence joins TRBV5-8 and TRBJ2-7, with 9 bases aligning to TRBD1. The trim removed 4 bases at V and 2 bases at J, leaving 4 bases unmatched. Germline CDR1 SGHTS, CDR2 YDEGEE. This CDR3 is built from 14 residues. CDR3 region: CASSRGQGPYEQYF. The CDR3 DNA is TGTGCCAGCAGCCGGGGACAGGGCCCCTACGAGCAGTACTTC.

CDR3 amino acids: CASSATRGTEAFF. The CDR3 nucleotides read TGTGCCAGCAGCGCCACAAGAGGGACTGAAGCTTTCTTT. This chain joins TRBV6-1 and TRBJ1-1; D is unclear. V lost 6 bases and J 5 bases, leaving 13 bases between the germline ends. Germline CDR1 and CDR2: MNHNS and SASEGT. The CDR3 contains 13 residues.